The following is a TCR beta chain sequence with its context. Its target is not known. The V gene lost 6 bases and the J gene lost 0 bases, with 14 bases spanning the gap. This CDR3 spans 15 amino acids. CDR1 is SGHDN, CDR2 FVKESK, per germline. This specimen belongs to a study of Tregs in tolerant kidney transplant recipients. Assay: immunoSEQ multiplex PCR; the TCRdb copy retains only in-frame clones and omits some. The sample carries 110,000 or so clones, almost 95% recorded once. Regarding the study as a whole: Validation in larger populations is needed because few patients were studied.

The sequenced sample was CD4+ T cells from blood. This rearrangement joins TRBV14 to TRBJ1-1; no definite D call. The source is a human donor in good health. CDR3 in amino acids: CASSPLTILNTEAFF. In DNA form, the CDR3 reads TGTGCCAGCAGTCCCCTAACTATATTGAACACTGAAGCTTTCTTT.